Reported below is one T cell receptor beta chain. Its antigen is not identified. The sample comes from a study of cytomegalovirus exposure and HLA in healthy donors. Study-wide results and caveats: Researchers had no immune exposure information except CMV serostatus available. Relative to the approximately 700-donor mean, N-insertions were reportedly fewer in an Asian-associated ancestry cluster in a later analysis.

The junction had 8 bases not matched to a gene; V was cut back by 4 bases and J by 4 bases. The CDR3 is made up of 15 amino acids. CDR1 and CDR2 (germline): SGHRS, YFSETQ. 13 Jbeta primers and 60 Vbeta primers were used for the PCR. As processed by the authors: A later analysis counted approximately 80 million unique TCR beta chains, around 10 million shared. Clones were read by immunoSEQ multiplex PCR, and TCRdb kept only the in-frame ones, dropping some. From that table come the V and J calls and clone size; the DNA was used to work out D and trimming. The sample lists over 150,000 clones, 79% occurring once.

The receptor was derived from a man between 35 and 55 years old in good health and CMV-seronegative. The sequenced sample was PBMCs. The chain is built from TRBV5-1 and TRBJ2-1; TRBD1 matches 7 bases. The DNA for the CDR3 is TGCGCCAGCAGCAAAAACAGGGGCAGTTACAATGAGCAGTTCTTC. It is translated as CASSKNRGSYNEQFF.